Sequencing of this T cell receptor (beta chain) was carried out in a study of T-cell memory formation after mild COVID-19. In the study overall: Largely donor-specific sequence clusters came from two donors. Overall study findings and caveats: Contracting clones localized mainly to CM and EM when CD4+ and mainly to EMRA when CD8+. Cross-reactive memory appears to have joined, as suggested by some responding clones showing up in pre-infection memory.

5'RACE, which relied on constant-segment primers, yielded TCR alpha and TCR beta cDNA libraries carrying sample barcodes and UMIs. Via MiXCR, TCRdb re-called the 5' RACE reads, giving one row per CDR3 protein. Among fewer than 600,000 distinct CDR3 sequences listed, less than 25% were seen once. Trimming pared 0 bases from V and 4 bases from J, leaving 15 bases between. The CDR3 extends over 15 amino acids. Per germline, CDR1 DFQATT and CDR2 SNEGSKA (reference sequence). This clonotype appeared a single time. What it binds is not known. The chain is built from TRBV20-1 and TRBJ2-5, with D perhaps matching TRBD1 or TRBD2 (5 bases each). Sequencing was carried out using PBMCs or a T cell subset sorted from them (not recorded which). The clonotype was recovered from an adult woman who had mild COVID-19 (a few samples of this study predate the infection). Cell type and time point are not known. The CDR3 loop reads CSARDLGTVAETQYF. CDR3 bases: TGCAGTGCTAGAGATCTAGGGACCGTCGCAGAGACCCAGTACTTC.